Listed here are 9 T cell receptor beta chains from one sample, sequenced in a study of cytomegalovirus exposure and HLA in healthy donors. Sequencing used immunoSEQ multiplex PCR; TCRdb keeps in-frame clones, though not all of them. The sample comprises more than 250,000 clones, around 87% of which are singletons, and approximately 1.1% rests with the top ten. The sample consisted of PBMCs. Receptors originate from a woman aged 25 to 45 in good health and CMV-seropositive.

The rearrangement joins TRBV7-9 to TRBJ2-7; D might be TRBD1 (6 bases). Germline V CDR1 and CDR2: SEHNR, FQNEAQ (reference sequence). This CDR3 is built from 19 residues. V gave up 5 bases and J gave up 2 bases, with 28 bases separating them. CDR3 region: CASSAPARQVYSRAYEQYF. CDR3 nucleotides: TGTGCCAGCAGCGCCCCTGCCCGACAGGTTTATTCGAGAGCCTACGAGCAGTACTTC. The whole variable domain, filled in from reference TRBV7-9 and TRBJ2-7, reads DTGVSQNPRHKITKRGQNVTFRCDPISEHNRLYWYRQTLGQGPEFLTYFQNEAQLEKSRLLSDRFSAERPKGSFSTLEIQRTEQGDSAMYLCASSAPARQVYSRAYEQYFGPGTRLTVT.

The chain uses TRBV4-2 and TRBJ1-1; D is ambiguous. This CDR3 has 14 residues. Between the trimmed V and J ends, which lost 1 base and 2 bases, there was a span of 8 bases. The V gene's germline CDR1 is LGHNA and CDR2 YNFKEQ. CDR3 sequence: CASSQVGVNTEAFF. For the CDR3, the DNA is TGTGCCAGCAGCCAAGTCGGGGTAAACACTGAAGCTTTCTTT.

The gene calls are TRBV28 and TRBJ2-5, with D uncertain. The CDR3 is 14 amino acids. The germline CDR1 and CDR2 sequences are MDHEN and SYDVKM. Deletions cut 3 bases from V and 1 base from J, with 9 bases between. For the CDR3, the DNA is TGTGCCAGCAGTTTTTACACTTCCCAAGAGACCCAGTACTTC. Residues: CASSFYTSQETQYF.

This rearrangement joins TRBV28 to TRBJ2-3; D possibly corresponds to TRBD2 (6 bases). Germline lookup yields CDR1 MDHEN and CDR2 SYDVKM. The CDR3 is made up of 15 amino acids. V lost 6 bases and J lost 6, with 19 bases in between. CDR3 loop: CASRPTGLLGDTQYF. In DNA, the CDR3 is TGTGCCAGCAGACCGACGGGACTCCTCGGGGATACGCAGTATTTT.

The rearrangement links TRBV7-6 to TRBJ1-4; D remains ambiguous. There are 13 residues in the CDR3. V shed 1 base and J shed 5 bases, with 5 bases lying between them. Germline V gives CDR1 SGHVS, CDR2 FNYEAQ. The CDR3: CASSLVGNEKLFF. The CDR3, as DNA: TGTGCCAGCAGCTTAGTTGGCAATGAAAAACTGTTTTTT.

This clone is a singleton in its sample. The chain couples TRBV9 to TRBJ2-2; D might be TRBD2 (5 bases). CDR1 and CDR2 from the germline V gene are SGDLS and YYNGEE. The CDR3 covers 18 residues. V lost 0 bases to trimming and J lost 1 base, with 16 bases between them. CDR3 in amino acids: CASSVASSGSMNTGELFF. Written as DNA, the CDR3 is TGTGCCAGCAGCGTAGCTTCGTCGGGGTCGATGAACACCGGGGAGCTGTTTTTT.

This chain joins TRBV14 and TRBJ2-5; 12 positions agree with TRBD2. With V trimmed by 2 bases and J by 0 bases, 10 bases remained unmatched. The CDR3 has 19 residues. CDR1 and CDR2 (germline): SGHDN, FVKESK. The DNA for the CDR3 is TGTGCCAGCAGCCAAAAACCACGACTAGCGGGGGCCAACCAAGAGACCCAGTACTTC. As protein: CASSQKPRLAGANQETQYF.

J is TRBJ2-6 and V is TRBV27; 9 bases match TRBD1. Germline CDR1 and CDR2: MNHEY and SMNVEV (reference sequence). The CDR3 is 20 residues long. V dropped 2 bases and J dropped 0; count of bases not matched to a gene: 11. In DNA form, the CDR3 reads TGTGCCAGCAGTTTAGCGGCCCCGGGACAGGGCTACTCTGGGGCCAACGTCCTGACTTTC. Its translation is CASSLAAPGQGYSGANVLTF.

The CDR3 here is CSGDKGLAGFNEQFF. The CDR3 DNA is TGCAGCGGTGATAAGGGACTAGCGGGTTTTAATGAGCAGTTCTTC. The chain is built from TRBV29-1 and TRBJ2-1, with TRBD2 matching 12 bases. The CDR3 spans 15 residues. With V trimmed by 7 bases and J by 7 bases, 11 bases remained unmatched. Germline V CDR1 and CDR2: SQVTM, ANQGSEA.